One sample yielded the 10 T cell receptor beta chains listed below, sequenced in a study of human T cells and chemical hapten exposure. A single record per CDR3 protein comes from TCRdb applying MiXCR to the RACE reads. The data show about 120,000 distinct CDR3 sequences, roughly 12% seen once. Time point defined: pre-sensitization, week 0. Treatment described: therapeutic diphenylcyclopropenone sensitization with weekly scalp DPC. The sequences come from whole blood, collected in connection with sensitization to the hapten diphenylcyclopropenone (DPC). These receptors were collected from a woman younger than 30 with alopecia areata. Some clones in this sample may be carry-over from other donors' samples.

This clonotype was observed a few times. The chain links TRBV27 to TRBJ2-2; the D is unclear. The CDR3 has 15 amino acids. Germline-derived CDR1 and CDR2 are MNHEY and SMNVEV (reference sequence). V gave up 1 base and J gave up 0 bases, with 6 bases separating them. The CDR3 spells CASSLYTPNTGELFF. Here the CDR3 DNA reads TGTGCCAGCAGTTTATATACTCCGAACACCGGGGAGCTGTTTTTT.

The CDR3, as DNA: TGTGCCAGCAGCCCTAGACTAGCGGTACCGGATGAGCAGTTCTTC. Translation gives CASSPRLAVPDEQFF. The chain combines TRBV3-1 with TRBJ2-1, with 9 nucleotides matching TRBD2. The CDR3 consists of 15 residues. Germline values: CDR1 LGHDT, CDR2 YNNKEL (reference sequence). V lost 4 bases to trimming and J lost 8 bases; unmatched junction nucleotides: 9.

This clonotype was observed at least ten times. The chain uses TRBV18 and TRBJ2-7; D is unclear. Trimming stripped 0 bases from V and 2 bases from J, with 2 bases between. This CDR3 has 12 amino acids. CDR1 and CDR2 (germline): KGHSH, LQKENI. CDR3 amino acids: CASSPPTYEQYF. Here the CDR3 DNA reads TGTGCCAGCTCACCACCGACCTACGAGCAGTACTTC.

This clonotype was counted between two and nine times. The chain combines TRBV4-2 with TRBJ2-5; D unclear. The germline gives CDR1 LGHNA, CDR2 YNFKEQ. The CDR3 loop spans 17 amino acids. V lost 4 bases and J lost 2, with 20 bases in between. The CDR3 DNA reads TGTGCCAGCAGCCCGGAACCGGGTTCAGCTAATCAAGAGACCCAGTACTTC. This gives the protein CASSPEPGSANQETQYF.

This chain connects TRBV6-1 to TRBJ1-1; no clear D. V lost 3 bases to trimming and J lost 4 bases, with 12 bases between them. CDR1 is MNHNS, CDR2 SASEGT, per germline. The CDR3 is made up of 14 amino acids. The CDR3 region has the DNA TGTGCCAGCAGTGAGCCGGGCTTGGGCACTGAAGCTTTCTTT. Protein sequence: CASSEPGLGTEAFF.

This clonotype was observed a few times. V gene TRBV7-9 combines with J gene TRBJ1-4; a possible D gene is TRBD1 (5 bases). Trimming removed 5 bases at V and 0 bases at J, with 10 bases between. The CDR3 is 15 amino acids. Germline values: CDR1 SEHNR, CDR2 FQNEAQ (reference sequence). CDR3 nucleotides: TGTGCCAGCAGCACCGACAGCTCAACTAATGAAAAACTGTTTTTT. Residues: CASSTDSSTNEKLFF.

This clonotype was observed a handful of times. V and J are TRBV12-3 or TRBV12-4 and TRBJ2-3, with 8 bases lining up with TRBD2. This CDR3 contains 16 residues. V gave up 5 bases and J gave up 4 bases; unmatched junction bases: 11. CDR3 sequence reads: CASSPGVGGGSDTQYF. The CDR3 DNA follows: TGTGCCAGCAGTCCTGGGGTCGGGGGGGGCTCAGATACGCAGTATTTT.

This clonotype was counted between two and nine times. The gene calls are TRBV5-6 and TRBJ2-3, with 8 positions matching TRBD2. Germline trimming cut 4 bases from V and 6 bases from J; bases unmatched to any gene: 7. The germline gives CDR1 SGHDT, CDR2 YYEEEE. The CDR3 sequence is 14 residues long. The CDR3 nucleotides read TGTGCCAGCAGCCTGGGACTAGTGTCGGATACGCAGTATTTT. Translating it yields CASSLGLVSDTQYF.

V gene TRBV5-1 combines with J gene TRBJ2-7, with D maybe TRBD1 (5 bases). Trimming left V 3 bases short and J 5 bases short, with 15 bases between. The CDR3 runs to 14 residues. Germline CDR1 is SGHRS and CDR2 is YFSETQ. The CDR3 coding sequence is TGCGCCAGCAGCTCGACAGCTACGTCTAACGAGCAGTACTTC. It codes for CASSSTATSNEQYF. Supplemented by reference TRBV5-1 and TRBJ2-7, the full variable domain reads KAGVTQTPRYLIKTRGQQVTLSCSPISGHRSVSWYQQTPGQGLQFLFEYFSETQRNKGNFPGRFSGRQFSNSRSEMNVSTLELGDSALYLCASSSTATSNEQYFGPGTRLTVT.

The V and J genes are TRBV7-6 and TRBJ2-7; 7 bases map to TRBD1. V was clipped by 5 bases and J by 2 bases; unmatched bases: 6. The CDR3 loop spans 14 amino acids. From germline, CDR1 is SGHVS and CDR2 FNYEAQ. CDR3 DNA sequence: TGTGCCAGCAGCCAACGGACAGGAGCCTACGAGCAGTACTTC. It specifies CASSQRTGAYEQYF. The full variable domain, rest sourced from reference TRBV7-6 and TRBJ2-7, is GAGVSQSPRYKVTKRGQDVALRCDPISGHVSLYWYRQALGQGPEFLTYFNYEAQQDKSGLPNDRFSAERPEGSISTLTIQRTEQRDSAMYRCASSQRTGAYEQYFGPGTRLTVT.